These 28 T cell receptor beta chains came from one sample sequenced in a study of T and B cells in COVID-19 patients. TRB rearrangements were amplified by multiplex PCR with BIOMED2 TRB-A/B primers. In TCRdb, the multiplex PCR reads were re-called with MiXCR into one record per CDR3 protein. This sample has over 15,000 distinct CDR3 sequences, with roughly 28% found just once. From blood, roughly 250-500 ng of genomic DNA served as TRB template. Sequenced material: blood. All receptors derive from a human donor who had recovered from COVID-19.

The rearrangement joins TRBV5-6 to TRBJ1-5; possible D gene TRBD1, 5 bases. The length of the CDR3 is 16 residues. V lost 4 bases, J lost 0 bases, and 14 bases lay in between. Germline CDR1 and CDR2: SGHDT and YYEEEE. CDR3 DNA sequence: TGTGCCAGCAGCCTGTTTGTGGGGCCTAGCAATCAGCCCCAGCATTTT. Its protein product is CASSLFVGPSNQPQHF.

This clonotype has a handful of counts. The chain is built from TRBV5-6 and TRBJ1-6, with a possible D match to TRBD1 (5 bases). Deletions cut 4 bases from V and 3 bases from J, with 14 bases between. The germline gives CDR1 SGHDT, CDR2 YYEEEE. This CDR3 contains 16 residues. CDR3 in amino acids: CASSGSGLVYNSPLHF. In DNA form, the CDR3 reads TGTGCCAGCAGCGGATCGGGGCTCGTCTATAATTCACCCCTCCACTTT.

V and J are TRBV7-2 and TRBJ2-1; 13 bases are a match to TRBD2. The ends lost 5 bases at V and 5 bases at J; junction bases unmatched: 3. The V gene's germline CDR1 is SGHTA and CDR2 FQGNSA. CDR3 length equals 15 residues. CDR3 in amino acids: CASSQTSGGHNEQFF. The CDR3 DNA follows: TGTGCCAGCAGCCAGACTAGCGGGGGGCACAATGAGCAGTTCTTC.

This clonotype was observed a handful of times. This CDR3 is CASSLPPTTFGGGTDTQYF. The CDR3 nucleotides are TGTGCCAGCAGTTTACCCCCGACGACATTCGGGGGCGGCACAGATACGCAGTATTTT. The chain recombines TRBV12-3 or TRBV12-4 with TRBJ2-3, with D tentatively TRBD1 or TRBD2 (6 bases each). V lost 2 bases to trimming and J lost 1 base, with 22 bases between them. CDR3 length: 19 amino acids.

V is TRBV5-1 and J is TRBJ2-7; weak D call: TRBD2 (7 bases). The CDR3 consists of 14 residues. Trimming took 3 bases from V and 2 from J, leaving 12 bases between them. Per the germline V gene, CDR1 is SGHRS and CDR2 is YFSETQ. The CDR3 bases are TGCGCCAGCAGCTCCGGGGGGCACCCCTACGAGCAGTACTTC. Its protein is CASSSGGHPYEQYF.

This clonotype is categorized as medium-sized. Here the CDR3 DNA reads TGTGCCAGCAGACCGCCGGAAGAGGAGCAGTTCTTC. Encoded protein: CASRPPEEEQFF. The chain couples TRBV12-3 or TRBV12-4 to TRBJ2-1; D is unclear. The CDR3 runs to 12 residues. V was cut by 6 bases and J by 10 bases, with 13 bases left in between.

This clonotype was seen only a few times. The rearrangement joins TRBV7-2 to TRBJ2-2; 12 bases fit TRBD2. CDR3 length: 18 amino acids. After removal of 3 bases from V and 1 base from J, the junction contained 6 bases not matched to a gene. Germline V gives CDR1 SGHTA, CDR2 FQGNSA. The CDR3 bases are TGTGCCAGCAGCTTCCCCACTAGCGGGGGGTGGAACACCGGGGAGCTGTTTTTT. This encodes CASSFPTSGGWNTGELFF.

The chain links TRBV5-6 to TRBJ1-1; 9 bases align to TRBD1. V lost 3 bases to trimming and J lost 4 bases; unmatched junction nucleotides: 10. From germline, CDR1 is SGHDT and CDR2 YYEEEE. The CDR3 totals 16 residues. The CDR3 DNA sequence: TGTGCCAGCAGCTGGAATATTGGACAGGGGAGCACTGAAGCTTTCTTT. It encodes CASSWNIGQGSTEAFF.

This clonotype was detected ten times or more. The rearrangement joins TRBV6-2 or TRBV6-3 to TRBJ2-3; D is tentatively TRBD1 or TRBD2 (5 bases each). V lost 3 bases to trimming and J lost 4 bases, with 17 bases between them. In germline, CDR1 is MNHEY, CDR2 SVGEGT. The CDR3 loop spans 16 amino acids. The CDR3 loop reads CASSYSLGEVADTQYF. The CDR3 nucleotides read TGTGCCAGCAGTTATAGCTTGGGGGAAGTCGCAGATACGCAGTATTTT.

This clonotype is termed medium-sized. The chain carries TRBV27 and TRBJ2-3, with D unresolved. The CDR3 extends over 14 amino acids. The V gene lost 4 bases and the J gene lost 0 bases, with 8 bases spanning the gap. Germline V gives CDR1 MNHEY, CDR2 SMNVEV (reference sequence). The CDR3 sequence: CASSYRWSTDTQYF. CDR3 nucleotide sequence: TGTGCCAGCAGTTACCGCTGGAGCACAGATACGCAGTATTTT.

In the case of this clonotype: One end of the junction fails to match germline, which may point to a read error. The chain joins TRBV5-6 to TRBJ2-2; TRBD1 might be the D (6 bases). The V gene's germline CDR1 is SGHDT and CDR2 YYEEEE. The CDR3 loop spans 12 amino acids. CDR3 in DNA: TGCGCCAGCAGCTTGCAGACAGGCGAGCTGTTTTTT. Protein product: CASSLQTGELFF.

This rearrangement joins TRBV6-5 to TRBJ1-1; D is uncertain. The CDR3 consists of 13 residues. CDR1 MNHEY and CDR2 SVGAGI come from the germline V gene. Trimming cost V 3 bases and J 0 bases, with 5 bases left between them. CDR3 sequence reads: CASSYSVNTEAFF. The CDR3 DNA reads as TGTGCCAGCAGTTATTCCGTGAACACTGAAGCTTTCTTT.

The chain is built from TRBV7-2 and TRBJ2-2, with TRBD2 as a possible D gene (5 bases). With 2 bases removed from V and 6 bases from J, the gap between germline ends came to 16 bases. This CDR3 comprises 16 residues. Germline CDR1 reads SGHTA; CDR2 reads FQGNSA. The CDR3 is CASSLQIQPGSGELFF. The CDR3 DNA reads as TGTGCCAGCAGCTTACAAATCCAACCGGGGTCCGGGGAGCTGTTTTTT.

This clonotype showed up many times. The chain is built from TRBV18 and TRBJ1-2; no definite D call. CDR1 and CDR2 (germline): KGHSH, LQKENI. The germline V and J ends were trimmed by 2 bases and 2 bases, with 9 bases remaining between them. The CDR3 sequence is 14 residues long. CDR3 DNA: TGTGCCAGCTCACCAGAGGGATCAAACTATGGCTACACCTTC. Its translation is CASSPEGSNYGYTF.

The chain employs TRBV20-1 and TRBJ2-7; 7 nucleotides match TRBD2. This CDR3 contains 12 residues. Germline trimming cut 7 bases from V and 0 bases from J; bases unmatched to any gene: 3. Germline CDR1 DFQATT, CDR2 SNEGSKA (reference sequence). The CDR3 protein is CSVSGNSYEQYF. For the CDR3, the DNA is TGCAGTGTGAGCGGGAACTCCTACGAGCAGTACTTC.

This clonotype was found a few times. CDR3 sequence reads: CASSFPVQETQYF. The CDR3 bases are TGTGCCAGCAGTTTCCCTGTACAAGAGACCCAGTACTTC. The chain uses TRBV6-6 and TRBJ2-5, with D unresolved. Trimming cost V 4 bases and J 2 bases, with 8 bases left between them. This CDR3 spans 13 amino acids. The germline gives CDR1 MNHNY, CDR2 SVGAGI (reference sequence).

The rearrangement links TRBV5-1 to TRBJ2-5, with D perhaps matching TRBD1 or TRBD2 (5 bases each). Germline V gene sequence: CDR1 SGHRS, CDR2 YFSETQ. V lost 4 bases and J 1 base, leaving 11 bases between the germline ends. This CDR3 has 14 amino acids. The CDR3 protein is CASSPGPSQETQYF. The CDR3 DNA sequence: TGCGCCAGCAGCCCGGGACCGTCCCAAGAGACCCAGTACTTC.

This clonotype was counted only a few times. V is TRBV5-6 and J is TRBJ2-7; no clear D. The ends were cut back, 2 bases at V and 7 bases at J, with 10 bases in the middle. The CDR3 runs to 12 residues. Per germline, CDR1 SGHDT and CDR2 YYEEEE. The chain's CDR3 is CASSFVVGEQYF. Here the CDR3 DNA reads TGTGCCAGCAGCTTCGTCGTGGGGGAGCAGTACTTC.

The V and J genes are TRBV5-4 and TRBJ2-7, with 8 nucleotides matching TRBD1. The CDR3 loop spans 15 amino acids. Germline values: CDR1 SGHNT, CDR2 YYREEE (reference sequence). The V gene end was trimmed by 2 bases and the J gene end by 4 bases; junction bases not matched to a gene: 8. The CDR3 loop reads CASSLSGQGGYEQYF. Here the CDR3 DNA reads TGTGCCAGCAGCTTAAGCGGACAGGGAGGTTACGAGCAGTACTTC.

About this clonotype: It may be a read error: a sequence one base away is much more abundant. This chain uses TRBV6-5 with TRBJ2-3, with D possibly matching TRBD1 (5 bases). The CDR3 is 14 amino acids. Germline CDR1 is MNHEY and CDR2 is SVGAGI. The CDR3 protein is CASSYSQDTDKQYF. For the CDR3, the DNA is TGTGCCAGCAGTTACTCACAGGACACAGATAAGCAGTATTTT.

This clonotype has ten or more counts. The genes are TRBV6-5 and TRBJ2-1; 9 bases map to TRBD1. The V segment lost 6 bases and the J segment 14 bases; nucleotides outside the gene matches: 5. CDR1 is MNHEY and CDR2 is SVGAGI in the germline V gene. This CDR3 is built from 11 residues. CDR3 sequence reads: CASRTGDREFF. In DNA form, the CDR3 reads TGTGCCAGCAGAACAGGGGACAGGGAGTTCTTC.

The chain is built from TRBV24-1 and TRBJ2-1; D is unclear. This CDR3 is 15 amino acids long. CDR1 and CDR2 from the germline V gene are KGHDR and SFDVKD. Trimming left V 0 bases short and J 0 bases short, with 5 bases between. This CDR3 reads CATSDLTSSYNEQFF. DNA for the CDR3: TGTGCCACCAGTGATTTGACCAGCTCCTACAATGAGCAGTTCTTC.

This clonotype was counted a few times. CDR3 nucleotide sequence: TGTGCCAGCAGCGCTCCACTTCGGGGGTGGCACACTGAAGCTTTCTTT. Translated, it gives CASSAPLRGWHTEAFF. The chain has TRBV5-4 and TRBJ1-1; tentative D call: TRBD1 (5 bases). Trimming cost V 4 bases and J 3 bases, with 19 bases left between them. The V gene's germline CDR1 is SGHNT and CDR2 YYREEE (reference sequence). The CDR3 is 16 residues long. Complete variable domain (other parts from reference TRBV5-4 and TRBJ1-1): ETGVTQSPTHLIKTRGQQVTLRCSSQSGHNTVSWYQQALGQGPQFIFQYYREEENGRGNFPPRFSGLQFPNYSSELNVNALELDDSALYLCASSAPLRGWHTEAFFGQGTRLTVV.

The genes are TRBV27 and TRBJ2-3; 8 nucleotides match TRBD1. The germline V gene has CDR1 MNHEY and CDR2 SMNVEV (reference sequence). The CDR3 loop spans 16 amino acids. J was trimmed by 4 bases and V by 1 base; bases with no gene match: 7. CDR3 loop: CASSLFGQGRADTQYF. CDR3 DNA sequence: TGTGCCAGCAGTTTATTTGGACAGGGACGGGCAGATACGCAGTATTTT.

By proportion, this clonotype is medium-sized (0.01 to 0.1%). The chain carries TRBV6-5 and TRBJ2-2; D unclear. The CDR3 sequence is 12 residues long. Trimming removed 8 bases at V and 4 bases at J, with 8 bases between. The V gene's germline CDR1 is MNHEY and CDR2 SVGAGI. CDR3 residues: CASRQVTGELFF. CDR3 nucleotides: TGTGCCAGCCGGCAGGTCACCGGGGAGCTGTTTTTT.

This clonotype showed up just a few times. V and J are TRBV6-2 or TRBV6-3 and TRBJ1-1, with TRBD1 matching over 10 bases. Trimming cost V 7 bases and J 3 bases; bases outside gene matches: 5. Germline assignment: CDR1 MNHEY and CDR2 SVGEGT. This CDR3 has 14 amino acids. The CDR3 nucleotides read TGTGCCAGCATCCGGACAGGGGGGTACACTGAAGCTTTCTTT. Translating it yields CASIRTGGYTEAFF.

This chain joins TRBV5-1 and TRBJ1-1; D possibly corresponds to TRBD1 (5 bases). The CDR3 runs to 13 residues. V lost 2 bases and J 1 base, leaving 6 bases between the germline ends. Looked up from germline, CDR1 is SGHRS and CDR2 is YFSETQ. This CDR3 is CASSFDRNTEAFF. CDR3 nucleotide sequence: TGCGCCAGCAGCTTCGACAGGAACACTGAAGCTTTCTTT. The variable domain in full, completed from reference TRBV5-1 and TRBJ1-1, reads KAGVTQTPRYLIKTRGQQVTLSCSPISGHRSVSWYQQTPGQGLQFLFEYFSETQRNKGNFPGRFSGRQFSNSRSEMNVSTLELGDSALYLCASSFDRNTEAFFGQGTRLTVV.

This chain links TRBV6-2 or TRBV6-3 with TRBJ2-1; 7 bases are a match to TRBD2. Germline trimming cut 6 bases from V and 6 bases from J; bases unmatched to any gene: 17. The CDR3 is 17 amino acids. Germline assignment: CDR1 MNHEY and CDR2 SVGEGT. The CDR3 loop reads CASSHARAGEKSNEQFF. CDR3 in DNA: TGTGCCAGCAGCCACGCTCGGGCGGGGGAAAAGAGCAATGAGCAGTTCTTC.